This is a list of T cell receptor beta chains from one sample in a study of neurological immune-mediated disorders. TCRdb re-derived calls from the 5' RACE reads in MiXCR, one entry per CDR3 protein. The table shows roughly 42,000 distinct CDR3 sequences, with about 13% occurring only once. What was sequenced was PBMCs. These receptors came from a man aged 30-40 years in good health. CDR3s include the opening cysteine and the closing phenylalanine or tryptophan. The D gene is left open where the match is weak. Size is omitted from some rows. Given values are once, few, many or a class for expanded clones.

d_call: TRBD2
v_call: TRBV9
clone_size: many
j_call: TRBJ2-5
cdr3_nt: TGTGCCAGCAGCGAACTAGCGGGGCAAGAGACCCAGTACTTC
cdr3_aa: CASSELAGQETQYF

d_call: TRBD1
v_call: TRBV6-5
clone_size: many
j_call: TRBJ2-7
cdr3_nt: TGTGCCAGCAGTTACTTGGGACAGTTCTACGAGCAGTACTTC
cdr3_aa: CASSYLGQFYEQYF

d_call: TRBD1
v_call: TRBV9
clone_size: many
j_call: TRBJ1-6
cdr3_nt: TGTGCCAGCAGCGTAGAGGCTGCCCGGGACAGGGGTTATTCACCCCTCCACTTT
cdr3_aa: CASSVEAARDRGYSPLHF

d_call: NA
v_call: TRBV9
clone_size: many
j_call: TRBJ2-3
cdr3_nt: TGTGCCAGCAGTCTAAGACCTACTAGCACAGATACGCAGTATTTT
cdr3_aa: CASSLRPTSTDTQYF

d_call: NA
v_call: TRBV5-1
clone_size: many
j_call: TRBJ2-3
cdr3_nt: TGCGCCAGCAGCTTGGAAGCGGCAGATACGCAGTATTTT
cdr3_aa: CASSLEAADTQYF

d_call: NA
v_call: TRBV5-1
clone_size: many
j_call: TRBJ2-3
cdr3_nt: TGCGCCAGCAGCTTGGAGGCGGATACGCAGTATTTT
cdr3_aa: CASSLEADTQYF

d_call: NA
v_call: TRBV15
clone_size: many
j_call: TRBJ1-4
cdr3_nt: TGTGCCACCAGCAAACTCTCCAACAGGGCAACTAATGAAAAACTGTTTTTT
cdr3_aa: CATSKLSNRATNEKLFF

d_call: TRBD2
v_call: TRBV5-1
clone_size: many
j_call: TRBJ2-1
cdr3_nt: TGCGCCAGCAGCGAAACTAGCGTCTCCTACAATGAGCAGTTCTTC
cdr3_aa: CASSETSVSYNEQFF

d_call: NA
v_call: TRBV5-1
clone_size: many
j_call: TRBJ2-2
cdr3_nt: TGCGCCAGCAGCATAACCGGACCGAACACCGGGGAGCTGTTTTTT
cdr3_aa: CASSITGPNTGELFF

d_call: TRBD2
v_call: TRBV10-3
clone_size: many
j_call: TRBJ2-2
cdr3_nt: TGTGCCATGCGCGGACTAGCGGGAGGGCCAAGCGGGGAGCTGTTTTTT
cdr3_aa: CAMRGLAGGPSGELFF

d_call: TRBD1
v_call: TRBV20-1
clone_size: many
j_call: TRBJ2-7
cdr3_nt: TGCAGTGCCAGGACAACGACAGGGAGCTACGAGCAGTACTTC
cdr3_aa: CSARTTTGSYEQYF

d_call: TRBD2
v_call: TRBV12-3/TRBV12-4
clone_size: NA
j_call: TRBJ2-1
cdr3_nt: TGTGCCAGCAATCCGTCGGGAGGGATGCGGAATGAGCAGTTCTTC
cdr3_aa: CASNPSGGMRNEQFF

d_call: NA
v_call: TRBV6-1
clone_size: many
j_call: TRBJ2-3
cdr3_nt: TGTGCCAGCAGAGAAGGACAGCTCTCCAGGGGTACGCAGTATTTT
cdr3_aa: CASREGQLSRGTQYF

d_call: NA
v_call: TRBV27
clone_size: many
j_call: TRBJ1-6
cdr3_nt: TGTGCCAGCAGTCCGAGCTCCTATAATTCACCCCTCCACTTT
cdr3_aa: CASSPSSYNSPLHF

d_call: TRBD1
v_call: TRBV7-3
clone_size: many
j_call: TRBJ1-2
cdr3_nt: TGTGCCAGCAGCTTATTTGGACAGGACTATGGCTACACCTTC
cdr3_aa: CASSLFGQDYGYTF

d_call: TRBD2
v_call: TRBV18
clone_size: many
j_call: TRBJ2-5
cdr3_nt: TGTGCCAGCTCACCAATACTAGCGGGAAGAGAGACCCAGTACTTC
cdr3_aa: CASSPILAGRETQYF

d_call: NA
v_call: TRBV20-1
clone_size: many
j_call: TRBJ2-3
cdr3_nt: TGCAGTGCTAGTGCGGCTACCCCTACAGATACGCAGTATTTT
cdr3_aa: CSASAATPTDTQYF

d_call: NA
v_call: TRBV27
clone_size: many
j_call: TRBJ1-6
cdr3_nt: TGTGCCAGCAGTTTATTCTCCGGAGTCTATAATTCACCCCTCCACTTT
cdr3_aa: CASSLFSGVYNSPLHF

d_call: NA
v_call: TRBV28
clone_size: many
j_call: TRBJ2-7
cdr3_nt: TGTGCCAGCAGTTCCGGTTTTACCTACGAGCAGTACTTC
cdr3_aa: CASSSGFTYEQYF

d_call: TRBD1
v_call: TRBV5-1
clone_size: many
j_call: TRBJ1-3
cdr3_nt: TGCGCCAGCAGCTCACCGGGACAGGGAAAGAACACCATATATTTT
cdr3_aa: CASSSPGQGKNTIYF

d_call: TRBD1
v_call: TRBV6-1
clone_size: many
j_call: TRBJ1-3
cdr3_nt: TGTGCCAGCAGAACCGACAGGGAGGAGACGATGGACACCATATATTTT
cdr3_aa: CASRTDREETMDTIYF

d_call: NA
v_call: TRBV27
clone_size: many
j_call: TRBJ1-2
cdr3_nt: TGTGCCAGCAGCCCCACGAGAGCCTATGGCTACACCTTC
cdr3_aa: CASSPTRAYGYTF

d_call: NA
v_call: TRBV5-6
clone_size: many
j_call: TRBJ1-5
cdr3_nt: TGTGCCAGCAGCTTGGCTTCAGGGCTAAATCAGCCCCAGCATTTT
cdr3_aa: CASSLASGLNQPQHF

d_call: NA
v_call: TRBV6-5
clone_size: many
j_call: TRBJ2-7
cdr3_nt: TGTGCCAGCAGTTACTCGAGGCCCCCAGACGAGCAGTACTTC
cdr3_aa: CASSYSRPPDEQYF

d_call: TRBD2
v_call: TRBV12-3/TRBV12-4
clone_size: NA
j_call: TRBJ2-3
cdr3_nt: TGTGCCAGCAGTACAACGAAGGGACTATCTTTAGGAGATACGCAGTATTTT
cdr3_aa: CASSTTKGLSLGDTQYF

d_call: TRBD2
v_call: TRBV7-8
clone_size: many
j_call: TRBJ2-7
cdr3_nt: TGTGCCAGCAGCTCGCCCTTTATCGGCGGGAGCGCCCCTGGCTCCTACGAGCAGTACTTC
cdr3_aa: CASSSPFIGGSAPGSYEQYF

d_call: NA
v_call: TRBV29-1
clone_size: many
j_call: TRBJ2-7
cdr3_nt: TGCAGCGTTGAAACGAATACCGACAGGAGCACCTACGAGCAGTACTTC
cdr3_aa: CSVETNTDRSTYEQYF

d_call: TRBD2
v_call: TRBV28
clone_size: medium-sized
j_call: TRBJ2-1
cdr3_nt: TGTGCCAGCAGTTTAGACGGGAGGCTCCGGTCGCAGTTCTTC
cdr3_aa: CASSLDGRLRSQFF

d_call: NA
v_call: TRBV12-3/TRBV12-4
clone_size: many
j_call: TRBJ2-7
cdr3_nt: TGTGCCAGCAGTGCGGGACAAGCCTACGAGCAGTACTTC
cdr3_aa: CASSAGQAYEQYF

d_call: NA
v_call: TRBV5-1
clone_size: many
j_call: TRBJ2-5
cdr3_nt: TGCGCCAGCAGCTTGGATAGCCAAGAGACCCAGTACTTC
cdr3_aa: CASSLDSQETQYF

d_call: TRBD2
v_call: TRBV20-1
clone_size: many
j_call: TRBJ2-1
cdr3_nt: TGCAGTGCTGGGACTAGCAGCTACAATGAGCAGTTCTTC
cdr3_aa: CSAGTSSYNEQFF

d_call: NA
v_call: TRBV6-2/TRBV6-3
clone_size: many
j_call: TRBJ1-5
cdr3_nt: TGTGCCATCTGTCATCCCAATCAGCCCCAGCATTTT
cdr3_aa: CAICHPNQPQHF

d_call: NA
v_call: TRBV5-1
clone_size: NA
j_call: TRBJ1-1
cdr3_nt: TGCGTCAGCAGCTTGATCGGAGGGGCGCCGACCACTGAAGCTTTCTTT
cdr3_aa: CVSSLIGGAPTTEAFF

d_call: NA
v_call: TRBV25-1
clone_size: many
j_call: TRBJ2-5
cdr3_nt: TGTGCCAGCAGTGGGACAAAAGAGACCCAGTACTTC
cdr3_aa: CASSGTKETQYF

d_call: NA
v_call: TRBV19
clone_size: NA
j_call: TRBJ2-2
cdr3_nt: TGTGCCAGTAGTGTCAGACTAGTGGGCCGAACCGGGGAGCTGTTTTTT
cdr3_aa: CASSVRLVGRTGELFF

d_call: NA
v_call: TRBV9
clone_size: many
j_call: TRBJ1-6
cdr3_nt: TGTGCCAGCAGCGTAGATCCGGTGGACGGCAATTCACCCCTCCACTTT
cdr3_aa: CASSVDPVDGNSPLHF

d_call: NA
v_call: TRBV7-6
clone_size: few
j_call: TRBJ2-5
cdr3_nt: TGTGCCAGCAGCTTAGCGCCGAACACCCAGGGAGCCCAGTACTTC
cdr3_aa: CASSLAPNTQGAQYF

d_call: TRBD1
v_call: TRBV27
clone_size: many
j_call: TRBJ2-7
cdr3_nt: TGTGCCAGCAGTCTGGGACAGGGCGCCTACGAGCAGTACTTC
cdr3_aa: CASSLGQGAYEQYF

d_call: TRBD2
v_call: TRBV7-2
clone_size: once
j_call: TRBJ2-1
cdr3_nt: TGTGCCAGCAGGACTAATCTAGCGGGAGGGTACAATGAGCAGTTCTTC
cdr3_aa: CASRTNLAGGYNEQFF

d_call: NA
v_call: TRBV28
clone_size: NA
j_call: TRBJ2-1
cdr3_nt: TGTGCCAGCACAGGAGGGGCCCTGAGGAACAATGAGCAGTTCTTC
cdr3_aa: CASTGGALRNNEQFF

d_call: TRBD1
v_call: TRBV5-1
clone_size: many
j_call: TRBJ2-7
cdr3_nt: TGCGCCAGCAGCTTAGGGACAGGGGAGTACGAGCAGTACTTC
cdr3_aa: CASSLGTGEYEQYF

d_call: NA
v_call: TRBV5-1
clone_size: many
j_call: TRBJ1-1
cdr3_nt: TGCGCCAGCAGCTCCACTGTGAACACTGAAGCTTTCTTT
cdr3_aa: CASSSTVNTEAFF

d_call: TRBD1
v_call: TRBV27
clone_size: NA
j_call: TRBJ2-3
cdr3_nt: TGTGCCAGCAGTCCCGGGACAGGGAGACTACTAGATACGCAGTATTTT
cdr3_aa: CASSPGTGRLLDTQYF

d_call: TRBD2
v_call: TRBV4-1
clone_size: many
j_call: TRBJ2-1
cdr3_nt: TGCGCCAGCAGCCAAGAGACGTCGGGACTAGCGTACTACAATGAGCAGTTCTTC
cdr3_aa: CASSQETSGLAYYNEQFF

d_call: TRBD2
v_call: TRBV20-1
clone_size: many
j_call: TRBJ2-7
cdr3_nt: TGCAGTGCTAGAGATCGAGGGGTGGGACTAGCCTACGAGCAGTACTTC
cdr3_aa: CSARDRGVGLAYEQYF

d_call: NA
v_call: TRBV25-1
clone_size: many
j_call: TRBJ1-6
cdr3_nt: TGTGCCAGCAGTAGATCAGGGGTAGATAATTCACCCCTCCACTTT
cdr3_aa: CASSRSGVDNSPLHF

d_call: NA
v_call: TRBV29-1
clone_size: many
j_call: TRBJ2-7
cdr3_nt: TGCAGCGTTGAAGGGCGAGCGGGTCTACCCTACGAGCAGTACTTC
cdr3_aa: CSVEGRAGLPYEQYF

d_call: NA
v_call: TRBV28
clone_size: many
j_call: TRBJ1-3
cdr3_nt: TGTGCCAGCAGTTCCAGTGGTGACTCTGGAAACACCATATATTTT
cdr3_aa: CASSSSGDSGNTIYF

d_call: TRBD2
v_call: TRBV28
clone_size: many
j_call: TRBJ2-1
cdr3_nt: TGTGCCAGCAGTTTAGGACTAGCGGGAAATTTTGAGCAGTTCTTC
cdr3_aa: CASSLGLAGNFEQFF

d_call: NA
v_call: TRBV24-1
clone_size: many
j_call: TRBJ2-1
cdr3_nt: TGTGCCACCAGTGATCACGAAGAGTCGCAGTTCTTC
cdr3_aa: CATSDHEESQFF